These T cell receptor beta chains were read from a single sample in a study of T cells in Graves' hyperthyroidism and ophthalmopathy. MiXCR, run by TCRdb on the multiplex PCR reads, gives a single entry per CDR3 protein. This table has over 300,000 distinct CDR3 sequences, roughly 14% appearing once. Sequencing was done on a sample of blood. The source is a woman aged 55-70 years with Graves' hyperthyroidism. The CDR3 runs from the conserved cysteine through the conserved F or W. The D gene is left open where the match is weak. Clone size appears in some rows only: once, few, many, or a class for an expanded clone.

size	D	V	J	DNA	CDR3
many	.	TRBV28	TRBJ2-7	TGTGCCAGCAGTTTATCCCCGAGCACCTCCTACGAGCAGTACTTC	CASSLSPSTSYEQYF
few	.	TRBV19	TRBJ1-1	TGTGCCAGTAGTATTGGGCAGAACACTGAAGCTTTCTTT	CASSIGQNTEAFF
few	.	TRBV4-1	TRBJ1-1	TGCGCCAGCAGTCTAGGCGGGGTTTGGAACACTGAAGCTTTCTTT	CASSLGGVWNTEAFF
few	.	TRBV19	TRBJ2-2	TGTGCCAGTAGTCCCAAGGGCACCGGGGAGCTGTTTTTT	CASSPKGTGELFF
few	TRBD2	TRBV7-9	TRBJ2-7	TGTGCCAGCAGCTCCGCCCTAGCGGGAGAACCCCACGAGCAGTACTTC	CASSSALAGEPHEQYF
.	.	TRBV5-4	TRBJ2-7	TGTGCCAGCAGCTTGGGGGGGACAACTACCTACGAGCAGTACTTC	CASSLGGTTTYEQYF
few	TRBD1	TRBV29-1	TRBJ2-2	TGCAGCGTTCCGGGACAGAGGAACACCGGGGAGCTGTTTTTT	CSVPGQRNTGELFF
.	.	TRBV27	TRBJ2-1	TGTGCCAGCAGTTTAAAGGGTGGCTCCTACAATGAGCAGTTCTTC	CASSLKGGSYNEQFF
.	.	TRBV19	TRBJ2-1	TGTGCCAGTAGTGTAGACAGGTTCGGCGATGAGCAGTTCTTC	CASSVDRFGDEQFF
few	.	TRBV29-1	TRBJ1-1	TGCAGCGTTGAAAACGAATATGAAGCTTTCTTT	CSVENEYEAFF
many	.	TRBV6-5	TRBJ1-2	TGTGCCAGCAGTTACCCCAAAGGAGGGGGGGATGGCTACACCTTC	CASSYPKGGGDGYTF
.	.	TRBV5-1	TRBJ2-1	TGCGCCAGCAGCTTGGACAGTGGAGGTAGTGTGCAGTTCTTC	CASSLDSGGSVQFF
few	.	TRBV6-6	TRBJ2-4	TGTGCCAGCAGTTACTCGAGGGGCGGGGCTGGGAAAAACATTCAGTACTTC	CASSYSRGGAGKNIQYF
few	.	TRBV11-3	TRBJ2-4	TGTGCCAGCAGGTCCCAGGGGGGGGGGGCCAAAAACATTCAGTACTTC	CASRSQGGGAKNIQYF
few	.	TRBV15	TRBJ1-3	TGTGCCACCAGCAGCCTCCCCGTCTCTGGAAACACCATATATTTT	CATSSLPVSGNTIYF
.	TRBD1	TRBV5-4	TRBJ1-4	TGTGCCAGCAGCCCGACGACAGGGTCTAATGAAAAACTGTTTTTT	CASSPTTGSNEKLFF
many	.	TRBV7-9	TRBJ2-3	TGTGCCAGCAGCTTCACTGGCGGGCCCGGCACAGATACGCAGTATTTT	CASSFTGGPGTDTQYF
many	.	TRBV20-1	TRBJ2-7	TGCAGTGCTAGGGAAACCTACGAGCAGTACTTC	CSARETYEQYF
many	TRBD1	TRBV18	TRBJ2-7	TGTGCCAGCAGTCCGGGACAGGGGGCCTACGAGCAGTACTTC	CASSPGQGAYEQYF
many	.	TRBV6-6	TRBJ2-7	TGTGCCAGCAGTTACATCGGGGATCCTTCCTACGAGCAGTACTTC	CASSYIGDPSYEQYF
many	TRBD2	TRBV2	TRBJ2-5	TGTGCCAGCAGTTACAGCGGGGAAGAGACCCAGTACTTC	CASSYSGEETQYF
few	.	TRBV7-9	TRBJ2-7	TGTGCCAGCAGCTTAGCGCGGGGGCCGGCCTACGAGCAGTACTTC	CASSLARGPAYEQYF
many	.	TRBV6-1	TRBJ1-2	TGTGCCAGCACCCGGGAGCTTGGGGCGCCAGGCTATGGCTACACCTTC	CASTRELGAPGYGYTF
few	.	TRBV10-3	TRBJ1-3	TGTGCCACGGCGGGAAACTTCTCTGGAAACACCATATATTTT	CATAGNFSGNTIYF
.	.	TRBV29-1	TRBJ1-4	TGCAGCGTTTTTGAACAGGAAGGTGAAAAACTGTTTTTT	CSVFEQEGEKLFF
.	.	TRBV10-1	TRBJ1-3	TGCGCCAGCAGTGGTCCAGGCCTCTCTGGAAACACCATATATTTT	CASSGPGLSGNTIYF